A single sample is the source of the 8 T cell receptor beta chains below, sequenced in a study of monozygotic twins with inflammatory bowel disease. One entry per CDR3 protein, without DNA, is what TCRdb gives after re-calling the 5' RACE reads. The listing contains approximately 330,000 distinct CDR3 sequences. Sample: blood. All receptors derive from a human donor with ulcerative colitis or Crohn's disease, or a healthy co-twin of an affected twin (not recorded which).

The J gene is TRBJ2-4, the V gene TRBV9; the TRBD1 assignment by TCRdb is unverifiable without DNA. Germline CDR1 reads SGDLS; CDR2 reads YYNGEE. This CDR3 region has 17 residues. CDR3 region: CASSGIKGGARENIQYF.

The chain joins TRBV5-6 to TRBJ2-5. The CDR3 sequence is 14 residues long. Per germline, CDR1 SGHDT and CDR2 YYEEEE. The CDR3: CASSWLGSQETQYF.

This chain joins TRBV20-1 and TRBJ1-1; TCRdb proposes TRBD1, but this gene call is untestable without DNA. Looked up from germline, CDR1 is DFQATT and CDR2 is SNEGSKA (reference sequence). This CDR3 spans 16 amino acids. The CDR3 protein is CSAYRGHVMLNTEAFF.

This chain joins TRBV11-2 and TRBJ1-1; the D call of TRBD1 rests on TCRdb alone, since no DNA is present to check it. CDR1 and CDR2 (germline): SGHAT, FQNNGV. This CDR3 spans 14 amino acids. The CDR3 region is CASSPYRGGTEAFF.

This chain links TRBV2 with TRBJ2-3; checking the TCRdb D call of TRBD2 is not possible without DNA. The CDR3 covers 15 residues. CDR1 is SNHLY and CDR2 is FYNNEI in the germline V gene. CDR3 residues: CASSGASGGTDTQYF.

CDR3 in amino acids: CASSRTSNEQYF. The genes are TRBV3-1 and TRBJ2-7; the D call of TRBD2 rests on TCRdb alone, since no DNA is present to check it. Per germline, CDR1 LGHDT and CDR2 YNNKEL (reference sequence). The CDR3 is made up of 12 amino acids.

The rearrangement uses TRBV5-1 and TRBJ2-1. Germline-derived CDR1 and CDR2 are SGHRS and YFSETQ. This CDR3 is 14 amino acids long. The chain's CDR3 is CASSLAGFYNEQFF.

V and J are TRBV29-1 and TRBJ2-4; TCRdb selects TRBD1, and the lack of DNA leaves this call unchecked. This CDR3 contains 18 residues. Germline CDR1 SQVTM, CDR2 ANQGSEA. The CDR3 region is CSVEVLIGTGRAKNIQYF.